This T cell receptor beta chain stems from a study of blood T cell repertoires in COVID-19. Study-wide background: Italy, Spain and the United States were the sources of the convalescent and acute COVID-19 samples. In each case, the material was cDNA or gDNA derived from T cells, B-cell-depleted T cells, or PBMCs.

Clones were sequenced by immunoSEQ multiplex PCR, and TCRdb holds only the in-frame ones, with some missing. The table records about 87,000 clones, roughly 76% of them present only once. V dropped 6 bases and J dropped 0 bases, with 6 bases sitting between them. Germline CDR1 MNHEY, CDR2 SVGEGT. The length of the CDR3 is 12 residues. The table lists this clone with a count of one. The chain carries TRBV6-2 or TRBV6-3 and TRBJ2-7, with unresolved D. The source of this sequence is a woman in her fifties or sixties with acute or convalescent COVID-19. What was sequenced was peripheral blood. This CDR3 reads CASSPSSYEQYF. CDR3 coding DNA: TGTGCCAGCAGCCCCAGCTCCTACGAGCAGTACTTC.